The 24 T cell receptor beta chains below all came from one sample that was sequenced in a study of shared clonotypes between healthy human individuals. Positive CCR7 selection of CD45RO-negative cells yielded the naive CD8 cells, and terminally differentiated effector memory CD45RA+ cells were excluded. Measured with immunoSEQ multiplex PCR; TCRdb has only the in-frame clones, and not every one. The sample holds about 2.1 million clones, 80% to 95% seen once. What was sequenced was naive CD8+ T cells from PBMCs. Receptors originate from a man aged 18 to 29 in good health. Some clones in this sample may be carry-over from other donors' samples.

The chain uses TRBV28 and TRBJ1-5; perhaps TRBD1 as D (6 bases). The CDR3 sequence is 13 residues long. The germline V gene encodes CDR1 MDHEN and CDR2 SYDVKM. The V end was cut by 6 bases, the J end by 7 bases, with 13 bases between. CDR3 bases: TGTGCCAGCAGACAGGGTTTTTCCCAGCCCCAGCATTTT. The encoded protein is CASRQGFSQPQHF.

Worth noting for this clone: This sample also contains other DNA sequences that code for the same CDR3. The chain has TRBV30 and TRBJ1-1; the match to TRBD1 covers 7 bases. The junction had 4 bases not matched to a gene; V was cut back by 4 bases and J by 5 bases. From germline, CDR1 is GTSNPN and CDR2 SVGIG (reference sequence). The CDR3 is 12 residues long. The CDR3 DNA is TGTGCCTGGAACAGGGGTCGGACTGAAGCTTTCTTT. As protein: CAWNRGRTEAFF.

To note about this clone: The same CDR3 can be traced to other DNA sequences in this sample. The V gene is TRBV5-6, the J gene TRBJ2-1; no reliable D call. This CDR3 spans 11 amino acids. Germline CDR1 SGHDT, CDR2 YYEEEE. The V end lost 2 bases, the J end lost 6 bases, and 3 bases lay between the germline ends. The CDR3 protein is CASSLPNEQFF. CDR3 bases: TGTGCCAGCAGCTTACCCAATGAGCAGTTCTTC.

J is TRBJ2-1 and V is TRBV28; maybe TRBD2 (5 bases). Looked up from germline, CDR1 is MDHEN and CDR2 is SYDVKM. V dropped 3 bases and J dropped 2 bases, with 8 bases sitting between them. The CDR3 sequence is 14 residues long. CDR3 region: CASSFSGAYNEQFF. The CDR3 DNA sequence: TGTGCCAGCAGTTTTTCCGGGGCCTACAATGAGCAGTTCTTC.

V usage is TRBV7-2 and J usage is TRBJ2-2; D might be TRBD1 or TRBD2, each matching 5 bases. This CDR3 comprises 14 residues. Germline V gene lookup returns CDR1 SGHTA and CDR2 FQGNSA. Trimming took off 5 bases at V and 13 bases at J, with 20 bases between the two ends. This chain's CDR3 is CASSPGPLFPGLFF. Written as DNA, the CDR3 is TGTGCCAGCAGCCCGGGGCCGCTCTTTCCGGGGCTGTTTTTT.

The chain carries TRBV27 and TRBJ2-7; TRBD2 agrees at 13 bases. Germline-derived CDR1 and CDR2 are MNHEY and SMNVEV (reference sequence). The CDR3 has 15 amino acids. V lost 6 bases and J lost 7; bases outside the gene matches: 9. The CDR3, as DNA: TGTGCCAGCAGCCCCGGACTAGCGGGAGTATTAGAGCAGTACTTC. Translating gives CASSPGLAGVLEQYF.

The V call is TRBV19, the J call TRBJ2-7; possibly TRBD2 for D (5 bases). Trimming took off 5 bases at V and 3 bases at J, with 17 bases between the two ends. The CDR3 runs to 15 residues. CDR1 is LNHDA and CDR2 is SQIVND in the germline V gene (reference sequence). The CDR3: CASSSRTGIFYEQYF. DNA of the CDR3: TGTGCCAGTAGTTCCAGGACTGGAATATTCTACGAGCAGTACTTC.

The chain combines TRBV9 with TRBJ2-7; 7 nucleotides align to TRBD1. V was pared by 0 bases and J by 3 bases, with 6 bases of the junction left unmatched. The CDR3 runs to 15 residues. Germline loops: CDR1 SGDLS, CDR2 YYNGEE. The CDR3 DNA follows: TGTGCCAGCAGCGTAGGTGAAGGGGGCGTCTACGAGCAGTACTTC. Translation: CASSVGEGGVYEQYF. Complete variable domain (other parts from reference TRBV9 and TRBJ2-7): DSGVTQTPKHLITATGQRVTLRCSPRSGDLSVYWYQQSLDQGLQFLIQYYNGEERAKGNILERFSAQQFPDLHSELNLSSLELGDSALYFCASSVGEGGVYEQYFGPGTRLTVT.

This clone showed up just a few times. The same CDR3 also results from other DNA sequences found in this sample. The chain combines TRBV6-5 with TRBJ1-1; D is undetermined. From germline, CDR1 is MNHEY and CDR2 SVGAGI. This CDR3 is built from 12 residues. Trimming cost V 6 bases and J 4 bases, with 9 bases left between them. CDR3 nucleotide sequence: TGTGCCAGCAGCCCGCCGGGCACTGAAGCTTTCTTT. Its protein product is CASSPPGTEAFF.

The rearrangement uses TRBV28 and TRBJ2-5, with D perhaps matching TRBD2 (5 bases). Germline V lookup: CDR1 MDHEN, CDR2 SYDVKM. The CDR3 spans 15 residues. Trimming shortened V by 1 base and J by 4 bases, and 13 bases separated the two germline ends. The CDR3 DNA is TGTGCCAGCAGTTTATTCCGACCGGGAACAGAGACCCAGTACTTC. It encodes CASSLFRPGTETQYF.

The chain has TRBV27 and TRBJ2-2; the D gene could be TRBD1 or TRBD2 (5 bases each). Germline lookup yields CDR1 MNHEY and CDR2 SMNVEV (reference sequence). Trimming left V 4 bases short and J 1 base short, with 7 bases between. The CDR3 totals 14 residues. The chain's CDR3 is CASSWGWNTGELFF. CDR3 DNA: TGTGCCAGCAGTTGGGGGTGGAACACCGGGGAGCTGTTTTTT.

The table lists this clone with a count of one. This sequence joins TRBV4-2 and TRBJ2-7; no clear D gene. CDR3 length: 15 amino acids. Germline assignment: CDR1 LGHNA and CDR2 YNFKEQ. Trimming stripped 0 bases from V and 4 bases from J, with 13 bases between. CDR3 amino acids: CASSQETLVGYEQYF. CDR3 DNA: TGTGCCAGCAGCCAAGAGACCCTCGTGGGGTACGAGCAGTACTTC.

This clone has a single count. The CDR3 DNA reads TGTGCCAGTAGCCCCAGGCCCCCCGTGAACTATGGCTACACCTTC. Translation: CASSPRPPVNYGYTF. The rearrangement links TRBV19 to TRBJ1-2; D uncertain. The germline V and J ends were trimmed by 6 bases and 2 bases, with 16 bases remaining between them. Per germline, CDR1 LNHDA and CDR2 SQIVND (reference sequence). CDR3 length equals 15 residues.

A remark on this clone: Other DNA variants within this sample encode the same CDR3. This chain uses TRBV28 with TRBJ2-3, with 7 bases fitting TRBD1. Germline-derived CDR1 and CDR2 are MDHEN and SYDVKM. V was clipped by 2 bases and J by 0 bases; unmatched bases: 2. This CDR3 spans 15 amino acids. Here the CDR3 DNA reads TGTGCCAGCAGTTTAGGGACAGTAAGCACAGATACGCAGTATTTT. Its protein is CASSLGTVSTDTQYF.

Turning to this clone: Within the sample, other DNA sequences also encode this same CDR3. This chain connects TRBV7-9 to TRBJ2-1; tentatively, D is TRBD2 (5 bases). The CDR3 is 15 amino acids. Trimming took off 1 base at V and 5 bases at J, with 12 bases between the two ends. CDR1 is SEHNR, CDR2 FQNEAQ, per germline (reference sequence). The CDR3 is CASSLVAGGHNEQFF. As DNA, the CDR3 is TGTGCCAGCAGCTTAGTTGCGGGCGGGCACAATGAGCAGTTCTTC.

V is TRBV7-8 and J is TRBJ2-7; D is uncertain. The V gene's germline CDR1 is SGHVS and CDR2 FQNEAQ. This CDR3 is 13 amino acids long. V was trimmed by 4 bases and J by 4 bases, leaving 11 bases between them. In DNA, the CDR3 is TGTGCCAGCAGCTCGGGCTGGTTTTACGAGCAGTACTTC. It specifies CASSSGWFYEQYF.

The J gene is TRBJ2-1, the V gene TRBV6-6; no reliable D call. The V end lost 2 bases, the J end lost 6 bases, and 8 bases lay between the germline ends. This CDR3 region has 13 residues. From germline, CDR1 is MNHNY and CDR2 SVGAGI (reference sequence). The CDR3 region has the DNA TGTGCCAGCAGTTACGTGAACGTCAATGAGCAGTTCTTC. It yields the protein CASSYVNVNEQFF.

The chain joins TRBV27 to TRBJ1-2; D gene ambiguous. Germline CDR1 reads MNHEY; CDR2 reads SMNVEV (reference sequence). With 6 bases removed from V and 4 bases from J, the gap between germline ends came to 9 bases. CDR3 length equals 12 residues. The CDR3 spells CASRLDPYGYTF. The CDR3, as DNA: TGTGCCAGCAGGTTGGATCCCTATGGCTACACCTTC.

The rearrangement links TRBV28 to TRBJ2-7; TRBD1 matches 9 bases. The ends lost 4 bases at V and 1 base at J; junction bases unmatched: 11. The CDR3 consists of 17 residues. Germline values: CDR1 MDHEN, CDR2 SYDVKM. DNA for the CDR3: TGTGCCAGCAGTTCCAGGCCCTTGGACAGGGGATCCTACGAGCAGTACTTC. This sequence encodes CASSSRPLDRGSYEQYF.

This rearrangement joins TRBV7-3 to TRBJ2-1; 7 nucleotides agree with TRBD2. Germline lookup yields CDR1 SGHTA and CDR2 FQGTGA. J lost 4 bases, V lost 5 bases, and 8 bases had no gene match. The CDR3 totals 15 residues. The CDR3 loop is CASSLTAGTYNEQFF. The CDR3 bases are TGTGCCAGCAGCCTGACAGCGGGAACTTACAATGAGCAGTTCTTC.

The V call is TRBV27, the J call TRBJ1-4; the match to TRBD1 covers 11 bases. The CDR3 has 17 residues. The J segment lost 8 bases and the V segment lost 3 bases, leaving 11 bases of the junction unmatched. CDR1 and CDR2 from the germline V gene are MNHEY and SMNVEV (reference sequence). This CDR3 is CASSLLPGQGAVEKLFF. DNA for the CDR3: TGTGCCAGCAGTTTGCTACCCGGACAGGGGGCAGTGGAAAAACTGTTTTTT.

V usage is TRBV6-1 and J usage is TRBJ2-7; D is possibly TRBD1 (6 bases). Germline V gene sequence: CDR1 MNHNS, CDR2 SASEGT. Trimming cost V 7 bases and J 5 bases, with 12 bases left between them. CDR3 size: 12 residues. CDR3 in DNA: TGTGCCAGCATACAGGGTATGCACGAGCAGTACTTC. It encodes CASIQGMHEQYF.

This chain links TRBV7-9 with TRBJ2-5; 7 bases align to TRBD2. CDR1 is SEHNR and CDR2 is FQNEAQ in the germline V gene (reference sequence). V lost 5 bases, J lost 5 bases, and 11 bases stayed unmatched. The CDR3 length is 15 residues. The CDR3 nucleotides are TGTGCCAGCAGCCGTAGCGGGTACCTTGGGGAGACCCAGTACTTC. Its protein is CASSRSGYLGETQYF.

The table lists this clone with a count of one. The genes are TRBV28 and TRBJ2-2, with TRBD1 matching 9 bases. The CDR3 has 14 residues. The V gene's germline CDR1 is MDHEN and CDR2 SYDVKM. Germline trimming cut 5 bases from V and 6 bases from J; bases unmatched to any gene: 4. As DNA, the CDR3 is TGTGCCAGCAGTGGGGACAGGGCCTCCGGGGAGCTGTTTTTT. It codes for CASSGDRASGELFF.